This T cell receptor beta chain was recorded in a study of CD8+ T cells in alopecia areata. Study details: Among treated patients, oral tofacitinib was administered at 5 to 10 mg twice daily.

Germline lookup yields CDR1 SGHTA and CDR2 FQGNSA. The CDR3 sequence is 12 residues long. The trim removed 5 bases at V and 8 bases at J, leaving 5 bases unmatched. Treatment here: oral pan-JAK inhibitor, 5-10 mg twice daily. Extracted RNA was reverse transcribed, and the resulting cDNA served as sequencing template. Data came from immunoSEQ multiplex PCR; TCRdb stores just in-frame clones and leaves some out. The sample lists under 350,000 clones; 55% to 70% were seen once. This clone occurred a few times. The sample in question was CD4+ T cells sorted from blood, obtained at week 24, from a patient treated with tofacitinib. The V call is TRBV7-2, the J call TRBJ1-2; 7 bases line up with TRBD1. The TCR comes from a human donor with alopecia areata. The CDR3 nucleotides are TGTGCCAGCAGCCACGGGACAGTGGGCTACACCTTC. Translating it yields CASSHGTVGYTF.